What follows are 8 T cell receptor beta chains derived from one specimen sequenced in a study of control samples from healthy donors and cancer patients. Sequencing used immunoSEQ multiplex PCR; TCRdb keeps in-frame clones, though not all of them. This repertoire shows approximately 120,000 clones, approximately 87% found once; its top ten account for 2.9%. The sequenced sample consisted of blood. Receptor source: a man between 60 and 75 years old in good health.

This chain uses TRBV12-3 or TRBV12-4 with TRBJ2-1; no clear D. There are 13 residues in the CDR3. Trimming removed 2 bases from V and 6 bases from J, with 8 bases in between. The CDR3 region is CASSLRTPNEQFF. DNA of the CDR3: TGTGCCAGCAGTTTAAGGACCCCCAATGAGCAGTTCTTC.

Only one count was recorded for this clone. The V call is TRBV27, the J call TRBJ2-3, with 7 bases lining up with TRBD2. The CDR3 consists of 14 residues. Germline V gene sequence: CDR1 MNHEY, CDR2 SMNVEV (reference sequence). Trimming removed 6 bases from V and 2 bases from J; junction bases left unmatched: 5. CDR3 sequence reads: CASSPTSATDTQYF. CDR3 coding DNA: TGTGCCAGCAGCCCTACTAGCGCCACAGATACGCAGTATTTT.

This clone is a singleton in its sample. The rearrangement joins TRBV5-1 to TRBJ2-6, with a weak D call TRBD2 (5 bases). The CDR3 runs to 19 residues. Deletions cut 0 bases from V and 0 bases from J, with 16 bases between. Germline V CDR1 and CDR2: SGHRS, YFSETQ. Written as DNA, the CDR3 is TGCGCCAGCAGCTTGGTAGGACTGTCGGGAAGCTCTGGGGCCAACGTCCTGACTTTC. Translating gives CASSLVGLSGSSGANVLTF.

The CDR3 coding sequence is TGCGCCAGCAGCCAAGCTGTGGACAGGGCGATTCCCTCTGGAAACACCATATATTTT. It is translated as CASSQAVDRAIPSGNTIYF. The genes are TRBV4-1 and TRBJ1-3, with 8 positions matching TRBD1. Germline assignment: CDR1 MGHRA and CDR2 YSYEKL. After removal of 1 base from V and 0 bases from J, the junction contained 11 bases not matched to a gene. The CDR3 has 19 residues.

This chain connects TRBV12-3 or TRBV12-4 to TRBJ1-1; a possible D gene is TRBD1 (6 bases). Between the trimmed V and J ends, which lost 3 bases and 4 bases, there was a span of 9 bases. This CDR3 spans 13 amino acids. CDR3 sequence reads: CASSFGGGTEAFF. CDR3 coding DNA: TGTGCCAGCAGTTTTGGGGGCGGCACTGAAGCTTTCTTT.

A word on this clone: The DNA is omitted, as the CDR3 cannot be located on it reliably, and the CDR3 follows TCRdb's listing. This rearrangement joins TRBV6-2 or TRBV6-3 to TRBJ2-7. Germline loops: CDR1 MNHEY, CDR2 SVGEGT. Both ends counted, the CDR3 spans 17 residues. This chain's CDR3 is CASSYSVRGFQGYEQYF.

This chain links TRBV5-1 with TRBJ2-7, with 8 bases fitting TRBD1. Germline values: CDR1 SGHRS, CDR2 YFSETQ. Germline trimming cut 3 bases from V and 6 bases from J; bases unmatched to any gene: 5. The CDR3 loop spans 13 amino acids. The CDR3 DNA sequence: TGCGCCAGCAGCTCCGCGACAGGGGTCGAGCAGTACTTC. It codes for CASSSATGVEQYF. The whole variable domain, filled in from reference TRBV5-1 and TRBJ2-7, reads KAGVTQTPRYLIKTRGQQVTLSCSPISGHRSVSWYQQTPGQGLQFLFEYFSETQRNKGNFPGRFSGRQFSNSRSEMNVSTLELGDSALYLCASSSATGVEQYFGPGTRLTVT.

V is TRBV9 and J is TRBJ2-5; the D is unclear. CDR1 is SGDLS, CDR2 YYNGEE, per germline. V lost 1 base, J lost 1 base, and 14 bases lay in between. The CDR3 covers 16 residues. CDR3 loop: CASSVSVATTQETQYF. The CDR3 region has the DNA TGTGCCAGCAGCGTAAGTGTCGCTACTACCCAAGAGACCCAGTACTTC.